Here is one T cell receptor beta chain with its context. Generated by immunoSEQ multiplex PCR, the TCRdb table keeps only in-frame clones and is missing some. The data show roughly 200,000 clones, roughly 91% seen once. The data derive from a study of blood T cell repertoires in COVID-19. Study-level information: T cells, B-cell-depleted T cells, or PBMCs provided the cDNA or gDNA that served as material.

V lost 2 bases and J 6 bases, leaving 11 bases between the germline ends. Germline values: CDR1 MNHEY, CDR2 SVGAGI. CDR3 size: 13 residues. Adults between about 18 and 95 years of age took part from approximately 24 US areas. Participant reports of clinical history set cohort assignment. This chain links TRBV6-5 with TRBJ2-7; TRBD2 might be the D (5 bases). This receptor was identified in a woman aged 30 to 39 with acute COVID-19. Sequences were obtained from PBMCs or T cells enriched from blood (not recorded which). The CDR3 is CASSYGSKGEQYF. In nucleotides, the CDR3 is TGTGCCAGCAGTTACGGGAGTAAGGGCGAGCAGTACTTC.